One sample yielded the 22 T cell receptor beta chains listed below, sequenced in a study of somatic reversion in DOCK8 deficiency. TRB libraries came from one-step amplicon PCR on 80 to 100 ng genomic DNA with EuroClonality-NGS primers. TCRdb ran MiXCR on the multiplex PCR reads and lists one entry per CDR3 protein. The sample holds fewer than 5,000 distinct CDR3 sequences, around 25% seen once. Sequenced input: peripheral blood. These receptors came from a human donor in good health.

The J gene is TRBJ2-2, the V gene TRBV16, with 9 bases lining up with TRBD1. V was clipped by 3 bases and J by 1 base; unmatched bases: 0. The CDR3 has 15 residues. Germline V gene sequence: CDR1 KGHSY, CDR2 FQNENV. CDR3 nucleotide sequence: TGTGCCAGCAGCCAGGGACAGGGGAACACCGGGGAGCTGTTTTTT. It encodes CASSQGQGNTGELFF.

A few counts support this clonotype. This chain uses TRBV7-9 with TRBJ2-7, with unresolved D. Trimming pared 4 bases from V and 7 bases from J, leaving 11 bases between. Germline assignment: CDR1 SEHNR and CDR2 FQNEAQ (reference sequence). The CDR3 is 12 residues long. This CDR3 is CASSSPRGEQYF. In nucleotides, the CDR3 is TGTGCCAGCAGCTCGCCCCGAGGAGAGCAGTACTTC.

This clonotype has more than one count but fewer than ten. This chain connects TRBV3-1 to TRBJ2-7; D may be TRBD2 (6 bases). The CDR3 has 15 residues. The V gene lost 5 bases and the J gene lost 6 bases, with 20 bases spanning the gap. Per germline, CDR1 LGHDT and CDR2 YNNKEL (reference sequence). The CDR3 loop reads CASSAPDSVGGEQYF. The CDR3 region has the DNA TGTGCCAGCAGCGCCCCGGATAGCGTCGGGGGCGAGCAGTACTTC.

About this clonotype: This may arise from a read error, as a much more abundant clone is one base away. The chain carries TRBV7-9 and TRBJ1-6, with 8 bases matching TRBD1. Germline loops: CDR1 SEHNR, CDR2 FQNEAQ (reference sequence). CDR3 length: 13 residues. CDR3 nucleotide sequence: TGTACCAGCAGACCGGACAGGGATTCACCCCTCCACTTT. This sequence encodes CTSRPDRDSPLHF.

J is TRBJ2-7 and V is TRBV12-3 or TRBV12-4, with a possible D match to TRBD1 (5 bases). The CDR3 length is 15 residues. The V and J ends lost 6 bases and 0 bases respectively, with 15 bases between them. The CDR3 loop is CASRGSQDSSYEQYF. The CDR3 DNA follows: TGTGCCAGCAGGGGCTCACAGGATAGCTCCTACGAGCAGTACTTC.

This rearrangement joins TRBV20-1 to TRBJ1-2, with 8 bases aligning to TRBD1. Germline V gene lookup returns CDR1 DFQATT and CDR2 SNEGSKA (reference sequence). The length of the CDR3 is 14 residues. V gave up 2 bases and J gave up 6 bases; unmatched junction bases: 8. CDR3 coding DNA: TGCAGTGCTAGACCTCCGGGACAGGAGCATGGCTACACCTTC. Amino acids: CSARPPGQEHGYTF.

The chain employs TRBV27 and TRBJ1-1; D is possibly TRBD1 (5 bases). Trimming pared 8 bases from V and 5 bases from J, leaving 15 bases between. The CDR3 runs to 13 residues. CDR1 MNHEY and CDR2 SMNVEV come from the germline V gene (reference sequence). The CDR3 sequence: CASGPLEGTEAFF. Here the CDR3 DNA reads TGTGCCAGCGGCCCCTTGGAGGGGACTGAAGCTTTCTTT.

As regards this clonotype: With a far larger clone one base away, a read error is the likely cause. The gene calls are TRBV5-1 and TRBJ1-1, with D perhaps TRBD1 (5 bases). The length of the CDR3 is 14 residues. Germline CDR1 SGHRS, CDR2 YFSETQ. The CDR3 region is CASSLGGEGTEAFF. CDR3 nucleotide sequence: TGTGCCAGCAGCTTGGGGGGGGAGGGAACTGAAGCTTTCTTT.

This chain links TRBV5-1 with TRBJ2-7; 7 bases agree with TRBD1. Trimming at V came to 4 bases and at J to 7 bases, leaving 11 bases not matched to a gene. Per the germline V gene, CDR1 is SGHRS and CDR2 is YFSETQ. This CDR3 is built from 14 residues. The CDR3 nucleotides read TGCGCCAGCAGCACGATGGACAGGCGAGGGGAGCAGTACTTC. This translates into CASSTMDRRGEQYF.

The rearrangement uses TRBV20-1 and TRBJ2-1; D call uncertain. CDR3 length: 15 amino acids. Germline V lookup: CDR1 DFQATT, CDR2 SNEGSKA (reference sequence). Trimming shortened V by 1 base and J by 1 base, and 11 bases separated the two germline ends. The CDR3 loop reads CSARVVSLSYNEQFF. Written as DNA, the CDR3 is TGCAGTGCTAGAGTCGTAAGCCTTTCCTACAATGAGCAGTTCTTC.

The CDR3 sequence: CASSLGQGANSPLHF. The DNA for the CDR3 is TGTGCCAGCAGCTTAGGACAGGGGGCCAATTCACCCCTCCACTTT. The chain combines TRBV7-2 with TRBJ1-6; 10 bases match TRBD1. Trimming removed 1 base from V and 7 bases from J; junction bases left unmatched: 1. Germline V gene sequence: CDR1 SGHTA, CDR2 FQGNSA. The CDR3 is 15 residues long.

This clonotype is termed medium-sized. The gene calls are TRBV20-1 and TRBJ1-1; D remains ambiguous. Looked up from germline, CDR1 is DFQATT and CDR2 is SNEGSKA (reference sequence). This CDR3 has 13 amino acids. Trimming left V 5 bases short and J 1 base short, with 11 bases between. The CDR3 DNA reads TGCAGTGCTCATGTAAAAGAGAACACTGAAGCTTTCTTT. The encoded protein is CSAHVKENTEAFF.

Concerning this clonotype: This may stem from a read error, because a much larger clone lies one nucleotide away. The chain combines TRBV16 with TRBJ1-1, with D unclear. V gave up 2 bases and J gave up 1 base, with 5 bases separating them. Germline values: CDR1 KGHSY, CDR2 FQNENV. This CDR3 region has 13 residues. CDR3 DNA: TGTGCCAGCAGCCAAACGGGGAACACTGAAGCTTTCTTT. As protein: CASSQTGNTEAFF.

This clonotype came up a few times. The rearrangement links TRBV5-1 to TRBJ1-1; D is uncertain. Germline V gene data show CDR1 as SGHRS and CDR2 as YFSETQ. V was shortened by 3 bases and J by 8 bases, with 17 bases between the two germline ends. This CDR3 has 14 residues. CDR3 amino acids: CASSSGLNTLEAFF. The CDR3 DNA reads TGCGCCAGCAGCTCTGGACTCAATACCCTCGAAGCTTTCTTT.

This clonotype is medium-sized in the sample. The chain joins TRBV5-6 to TRBJ1-6; 9 bases are a match to TRBD1. Germline loops: CDR1 SGHDT, CDR2 YYEEEE. The V and J ends lost 4 bases and 7 bases, in that order; junction bases with no gene match: 6. CDR3 length: 15 residues. The CDR3 DNA reads as TGTGCCAGCAGCGCGACCGGGACAGGGAATTCACCCCTCCACTTT. As protein: CASSATGTGNSPLHF.

The chain carries TRBV6-2 or TRBV6-3 and TRBJ2-2; tentative D call: TRBD1 (6 bases). CDR1 and CDR2 from the germline V gene are MNHEY and SVGEGT. V was pared by 2 bases and J by 8 bases, with 9 bases between. CDR3 length: 13 residues. The CDR3 protein is CASSYLGAGELFF. The CDR3 DNA follows: TGTGCCAGCAGTTACCTGGGGGCGGGGGAGCTGTTTTTT.

This clonotype rates as medium-sized. This chain uses TRBV10-3 with TRBJ2-1; 10 positions match TRBD1. Trimming cost V 6 bases and J 3 bases; bases outside gene matches: 5. From germline, CDR1 is ENHRY and CDR2 SYGVKD. There are 15 residues in the CDR3. The DNA for the CDR3 is TGTGCCATCAGGTCGACAGGGGGCCTCTACAATGAGCAGTTCTTC. Translation gives CAIRSTGGLYNEQFF.

In its sample, this clonotype was seen a few times. The chain employs TRBV20-1 and TRBJ1-1; tentatively, D is TRBD1 (6 bases). V lost 4 bases to trimming and J lost 1 base, with 19 bases between them. The germline V gene encodes CDR1 DFQATT and CDR2 SNEGSKA (reference sequence). The CDR3 length is 16 residues. Here the CDR3 DNA reads TGCAGTGCTATTGTTTCAGGGGCGTGGGGGAACACTGAAGCTTTCTTT. Protein: CSAIVSGAWGNTEAFF.

The chain carries TRBV20-1 and TRBJ1-5, with TRBD1 matching over 9 bases. Trimming at V came to 2 bases and at J to 6 bases, leaving 5 bases not matched to a gene. The CDR3 has 14 amino acids. The germline V gene encodes CDR1 DFQATT and CDR2 SNEGSKA (reference sequence). CDR3 region: CSARSTGGGQPQHF. The CDR3 bases are TGCAGTGCTAGAAGCACAGGGGGCGGTCAGCCCCAGCATTTT.

This clonotype is categorized as medium-sized. The rearrangement uses TRBV10-2 and TRBJ1-6; a weak D match, TRBD1 (6 bases). The ends were cut back, 4 bases at V and 7 bases at J, with 8 bases in the middle. The germline CDR1 and CDR2 sequences are WSHSY and SAAADI. The CDR3 is 13 residues long. CDR3 DNA: TGCGCCAGCAGTGCAGGGGCGAATTCACCCCTCCACTTT. Translation gives CASSAGANSPLHF.

By share of the sample, this clonotype is medium-sized. This rearrangement joins TRBV5-6 to TRBJ1-1; D unclear. Trimming pared 0 bases from V and 1 base from J, leaving 4 bases between. The germline gives CDR1 SGHDT, CDR2 YYEEEE. The CDR3 is 13 amino acids. The CDR3: CASSLGRNTEAFF. The CDR3 nucleotides read TGTGCCAGCAGCTTGGGACGGAACACTGAAGCTTTCTTT.

In its sample, this clonotype ranks as large (0.1 to 1%). The chain carries TRBV30 and TRBJ1-2; D may be TRBD1 (5 bases). Germline V lookup: CDR1 GTSNPN, CDR2 SVGIG (reference sequence). The V end lost 2 bases, the J end lost 3 bases, and 10 bases lay between the germline ends. The CDR3 loop spans 13 amino acids. The CDR3 loop is CAWSIKGHYGYTF. The DNA of the CDR3 is TGTGCCTGGAGTATCAAGGGGCACTATGGCTACACCTTC.